The 24 T cell receptor beta chains below were found in one sample sequenced in a study of neoadjuvant anti-PD-1 for oral cavity cancer. Libraries were prepared by immunoSEQ multiplex PCR; TCRdb keeps only in-frame clonotypes and omits some of them. The data contain thousands of clones, around 69% of them singletons. Time point denoted: after neoadjuvant nivolumab, at surgical resection. The material sequenced was PBMCs, taken after nivolumab (anti-PD-1) treatment. The receptors originated from a person aged 40 to 85 with oral cavity squamous cell carcinoma.

The chain combines TRBV7-2 with TRBJ2-2; TRBD2 matches 10 bases. This CDR3 contains 16 residues. Germline V gives CDR1 SGHTA, CDR2 FQGNSA. V shed 5 bases, J shed 1 base, and the junction held 4 bases outside the gene matches. This chain's CDR3 is CASSETSGVNTGELFF. In DNA form, the CDR3 reads TGTGCCAGCAGCGAAACTAGCGGGGTGAACACCGGGGAGCTGTTTTTT.

This chain uses TRBV7-9 with TRBJ2-2; D is undetermined. Trimming removed 5 bases from V and 7 bases from J, with 20 bases in between. In germline, CDR1 is SEHNR, CDR2 FQNEAQ (reference sequence). The CDR3 runs to 16 residues. CDR3 DNA: TGTGCCAGCAGCCCCCCCTCCGGCCCTCCGGGCGGGGAGCTGTTTTTT. Amino acid sequence: CASSPPSGPPGGELFF.

This chain connects TRBV27 to TRBJ1-1; TRBD1 is a possible D gene (6 bases). Germline V gene data show CDR1 as MNHEY and CDR2 as SMNVEV (reference sequence). This CDR3 is 13 amino acids long. V dropped 6 bases and J dropped 3 bases, with 11 bases sitting between them. The CDR3 reads CASRRDTDTEAFF. The CDR3 coding sequence is TGTGCCAGCAGGCGGGACACTGACACTGAAGCTTTCTTT.

The rearrangement links TRBV10-3 to TRBJ2-7; D unresolved. Trimming took 5 bases from V and 5 from J, leaving 10 bases between them. This CDR3 is 12 amino acids long. In germline, CDR1 is ENHRY, CDR2 SYGVKD. CDR3 amino acids: CAISPVGDEQYF. The CDR3 DNA reads TGTGCCATCAGTCCCGTCGGAGACGAGCAGTACTTC.

The V call is TRBV2, the J call TRBJ2-6; weak D call: TRBD1 (5 bases). V was clipped by 7 bases and J by 4 bases, with 11 bases between them. The CDR3 loop spans 14 amino acids. Germline V gene lookup returns CDR1 SNHLY and CDR2 FYNNEI. The CDR3 is CASNLRAGANVLTF. CDR3 DNA sequence: TGTGCCAGCAATCTCAGGGCCGGGGCCAACGTCCTGACTTTC.

This clone was detected a few times. The V call is TRBV10-3, the J call TRBJ1-6; 7 nucleotides agree with TRBD1. Germline assignment: CDR1 ENHRY and CDR2 SYGVKD. V was clipped by 10 bases and J by 10 bases; unmatched bases: 13. This CDR3 comprises 14 residues. In DNA, the CDR3 is TGTGCCACCGACCCCGGACAGGAGGGCTCACCCCTCCACTTT. This sequence encodes CATDPGQEGSPLHF.

J is TRBJ1-1 and V is TRBV7-8; no clear D gene. The CDR3 is made up of 14 amino acids. Germline V lookup: CDR1 SGHVS, CDR2 FQNEAQ. V dropped 0 bases and J dropped 0 bases, with 5 bases sitting between them. The CDR3 protein is CASSLAVMNTEAFF. Written as DNA, the CDR3 is TGTGCCAGCAGCTTAGCGGTGATGAACACTGAAGCTTTCTTT.

This clone is labeled as medium-sized (0.01 to 0.1%). The chain carries TRBV6-4 and TRBJ2-2, with TRBD1 matching over 7 bases. The length of the CDR3 is 13 residues. V gave up 3 bases and J gave up 7 bases; unmatched junction bases: 2. Germline CDR1 MRHNA, CDR2 SNTAGT. Written as DNA, the CDR3 is TGTGCCAGCAGTGAGACAGGGAACGGGGAGCTGTTTTTT. This gives the protein CASSETGNGELFF.

This clone was observed a handful of times. The rearrangement uses TRBV7-9 and TRBJ1-2; a weak D match, TRBD1 (6 bases). V was trimmed by 4 bases and J by 3 bases, leaving 18 bases between them. CDR1 and CDR2 from the germline V gene are SEHNR and FQNEAQ (reference sequence). The CDR3 length is 16 residues. The CDR3 DNA reads as TGTGCCAGCAGCTCAGCTGGCTACAGGGTTGACTATGGCTACACCTTC. Translated, it gives CASSSAGYRVDYGYTF.

There are a few counts of this clone. This rearrangement joins TRBV5-1 to TRBJ1-5; possibly TRBD1 for D (6 bases). From germline, CDR1 is SGHRS and CDR2 YFSETQ. CDR3 length equals 15 residues. Between the trimmed V and J ends, which lost 4 bases and 3 bases, there was a span of 14 bases. The CDR3 sequence: CASSPNTGSNQPQHF. CDR3 DNA: TGCGCCAGCAGCCCCAATACAGGGTCCAATCAGCCCCAGCATTTT.

The chain combines TRBV11-3 with TRBJ1-1, with 8 bases aligning to TRBD1. This CDR3 comprises 14 residues. Germline V gene lookup returns CDR1 SGHNT and CDR2 YENEEA. The trim removed 5 bases at V and 4 bases at J, leaving 6 bases unmatched. The CDR3 sequence is CASSANRGSTEAFF. CDR3 in DNA: TGTGCCAGCAGCGCCAACAGGGGGAGCACTGAAGCTTTCTTT.

This chain connects TRBV6-5 to TRBJ2-7; 7 nucleotides agree with TRBD1. V shed 6 bases, J shed 3 bases, and the junction held 8 bases outside the gene matches. CDR1 and CDR2 from the germline V gene are MNHEY and SVGAGI. This CDR3 contains 14 residues. CDR3 sequence: CASSRGTALYEQYF. DNA for the CDR3: TGTGCCAGCAGCAGGGGGACAGCACTCTACGAGCAGTACTTC.

The J gene is TRBJ1-1, the V gene TRBV9; D possibly corresponds to TRBD1 (6 bases). Germline loops: CDR1 SGDLS, CDR2 YYNGEE. V lost 5 bases and J lost 2, with 16 bases in between. The length of the CDR3 is 15 residues. CDR3 sequence: CASRNFGGGNTEAFF. DNA of the CDR3: TGTGCCAGCAGAAATTTCGGGGGCGGCAACACTGAAGCTTTCTTT.

CDR3 region: CASSYRANTEAFF. CDR3 coding DNA: TGTGCCAGCAGTTACCGGGCCAACACTGAAGCTTTCTTT. The rearrangement links TRBV6-5 to TRBJ1-1; D is undetermined. Deletions cut 2 bases from V and 2 bases from J, with 6 bases between. Germline V gene data show CDR1 as MNHEY and CDR2 as SVGAGI. The CDR3 consists of 13 residues.

V gene TRBV19 combines with J gene TRBJ1-2, with D perhaps matching TRBD1 (5 bases). The CDR3 runs 13 residues. Trimming cost V 9 bases and J 4 bases, with 15 bases left between them. Germline V gene sequence: CDR1 LNHDA, CDR2 SQIVND (reference sequence). CDR3 coding DNA: TGTGCCAGCTCACAGGTCCACCTCTATGGCTACACCTTC. Its protein product is CASSQVHLYGYTF.

This clone was seen a single time. This rearrangement joins TRBV28 to TRBJ2-7; 7 nucleotides agree with TRBD1. V shed 6 bases, J shed 6 bases, and the junction held 11 bases outside the gene matches. The V gene's germline CDR1 is MDHEN and CDR2 SYDVKM. CDR3 length: 14 amino acids. The DNA for the CDR3 is TGTGCCAGCAGGGCCGACAGGGAAGTCCCCGAGCAGTACTTC. It specifies CASRADREVPEQYF.

The chain recombines TRBV9 with TRBJ2-2; D unclear. The germline V gene has CDR1 SGDLS and CDR2 YYNGEE. This CDR3 comprises 15 residues. The ends were cut back, 0 bases at V and 1 base at J, with 7 bases in the middle. CDR3 DNA sequence: TGTGCCAGCAGCGTAGCTGCTGAGAACACCGGGGAGCTGTTTTTT. Residues: CASSVAAENTGELFF.

The V gene is TRBV6-6, the J gene TRBJ1-3; D gene ambiguous. Germline CDR1 and CDR2: MNHNY and SVGAGI (reference sequence). The CDR3 runs 13 residues. With 6 bases removed from V and 3 bases from J, the gap between germline ends came to 9 bases. The CDR3 DNA reads as TGTGCCAGCAGCCGCGGAGATGGAAACACCATATATTTT. It translates to CASSRGDGNTIYF.

This rearrangement joins TRBV5-1 to TRBJ1-6, with a tentative D call TRBD1 (5 bases). V was trimmed by 2 bases and J by 8 bases, leaving 11 bases between them. The CDR3 is 14 residues long. Germline V lookup: CDR1 SGHRS, CDR2 YFSETQ. This CDR3 is CASSLEGVDSPLHF. The CDR3 region has the DNA TGCGCCAGCAGCTTAGAAGGGGTAGATTCACCCCTCCACTTT. The full variable domain, rest sourced from reference TRBV5-1 and TRBJ1-6, is KAGVTQTPRYLIKTRGQQVTLSCSPISGHRSVSWYQQTPGQGLQFLFEYFSETQRNKGNFPGRFSGRQFSNSRSEMNVSTLELGDSALYLCASSLEGVDSPLHFGNGTRLTVT.

The rearrangement uses TRBV28 and TRBJ2-3; 8 nucleotides line up with TRBD1. The trim removed 10 bases at V and 0 bases at J, leaving 6 bases unmatched. Germline assignment: CDR1 MDHEN and CDR2 SYDVKM. The CDR3 runs to 14 residues. The CDR3 is CAIRTGLSTDTQYF. CDR3 sequence (DNA): TGTGCCATCAGGACAGGGCTCAGCACAGATACGCAGTATTTT.

This clone occurred once. The chain links TRBV6-1 to TRBJ2-4, with D possibly TRBD2 on 6 matching bases. Per the germline V gene, CDR1 is MNHNS and CDR2 is SASEGT. The CDR3 totals 18 residues. The germline V and J ends were trimmed by 3 bases and 6 bases, with 24 bases remaining between them. DNA of the CDR3: TGTGCCAGCAGTGAGGGTAGGGGACTGGTAGGCAGGCGAAACATTCAGTACTTC. It yields the protein CASSEGRGLVGRRNIQYF.

This clone was detected a few times. The V call is TRBV4-3, the J call TRBJ2-2; possibly TRBD1 or TRBD2 for D (5 bases each). Germline values: CDR1 LGHNA, CDR2 YSLEER. Trimming cost V 0 bases and J 5 bases, with 7 bases left between them. The CDR3 extends over 14 amino acids. The CDR3 region has the DNA TGCGCCAGCAGCCAAGATGGGGGAACCGGGGAGCTGTTTTTT. Translating gives CASSQDGGTGELFF.

The rearrangement joins TRBV7-2 to TRBJ1-5, with 7 positions matching TRBD1. The CDR3 totals 15 residues. The V gene end was trimmed by 3 bases and the J gene end by 0 bases; junction bases not matched to a gene: 2. The germline CDR1 and CDR2 sequences are SGHTA and FQGNSA. The CDR3 loop is CASSLTGLSNQPQHF. CDR3 nucleotides: TGTGCCAGCAGCTTGACAGGGCTTAGCAATCAGCCCCAGCATTTT.

The chain links TRBV29-1 to TRBJ1-1; 8 bases are a match to TRBD1. V lost 4 bases and J lost 6; bases outside the gene matches: 4. CDR1 and CDR2 from the germline V gene are SQVTM and ANQGSEA. CDR3 length equals 12 residues. CDR3 DNA: TGCAGCGTTGGCTACAGGGGGGCTGAAGCTTTCTTT. Protein product: CSVGYRGAEAFF.